These 31 T cell receptor beta chains share one sample of origin, sequenced in a study of blood T cell repertoires in COVID-19. Clones were read by immunoSEQ multiplex PCR, and TCRdb kept only the in-frame ones, dropping some. The sample consists of approximately 52,000 clones, roughly 87% of them appearing once. Sequenced: peripheral blood. The receptors stem from a human donor with active COVID-19. The donor label of this sample is uncertain.

The CDR3 spells CASSQPGQGTNGYTF. The CDR3, as DNA: TGTGCCAGCAGCCAGCCCGGACAGGGAACAAATGGCTACACCTTC. The chain joins TRBV3-1 (or the pseudogene TRBV3-2) to TRBJ1-2, with 8 nucleotides matching TRBD1. CDR1 and CDR2 (germline): LGHDT, YNNKEL (reference sequence). The CDR3 sequence is 15 residues long. Germline trimming cut 3 bases from V and 6 bases from J; bases unmatched to any gene: 9.

J is TRBJ1-6 and V is TRBV5-1; D is unresolved. The CDR3 contains 15 residues. The V gene lost 0 bases and the J gene lost 7 bases, with 11 bases spanning the gap. From germline, CDR1 is SGHRS and CDR2 YFSETQ. The CDR3 protein is CASSLEGGRNSPLHF. CDR3 DNA sequence: TGCGCCAGCAGCTTGGAGGGCGGGAGAAATTCACCCCTCCACTTT.

This clone was detected once. Other DNA sequences in the sample encode the same CDR3. CDR3 residues: CASSYLGQQETQYF. The CDR3 DNA is TGTGCCAGCAGTTACTTGGGGCAGCAAGAGACCCAGTACTTC. The chain has TRBV6-2 or TRBV6-3 and TRBJ2-5; D is possibly TRBD1 (5 bases). The CDR3 is 14 amino acids. The ends were cut back, 1 base at V and 2 bases at J, with 8 bases in the middle. CDR1 MNHEY and CDR2 SVGEGT come from the germline V gene.

The gene calls are TRBV21-1 and TRBJ2-5; the table calls TRBD2, which could not be checked here. TRBV21-1 is listed as a pseudogene. This CDR3 comprises 18 residues. CDR3 sequence reads: CASSKVGTSGGVGETQYF. The DNA of the CDR3 is TGTGCCAGCAGCAAAGTTGGTACTAGCGGGGGGGTCGGGGAGACCCAGTACTTC.

This chain joins TRBV6-6 and TRBJ2-2; 10 bases line up with TRBD1. The V and J ends lost 6 bases and 5 bases, in that order; junction bases with no gene match: 9. CDR1 and CDR2 from the germline V gene are MNHNY and SVGAGI (reference sequence). This CDR3 has 16 residues. CDR3: CASSRTRGQGTGELFF. CDR3 coding DNA: TGTGCCAGCAGCCGTACTCGGGGACAGGGGACCGGGGAGCTGTTTTTT.

The CDR3 sequence is CASSPGTGNQPQHF. CDR3 in DNA: TGTGCCAGCTCACCAGGGACAGGTAATCAGCCCCAGCATTTT. V gene TRBV18 combines with J gene TRBJ1-5; 8 positions match TRBD1. This CDR3 is built from 14 residues. Looked up from germline, CDR1 is KGHSH and CDR2 is LQKENI. Losses at the gene ends were 2 bases for V and 4 bases for J; bases not matched to a gene: 1.

The CDR3 DNA reads as TGTGCCAGCAGGGACACGCATAGCAATCAGCCCCAGCATTTT. Translated, it gives CASRDTHSNQPQHF. V gene TRBV6-6 combines with J gene TRBJ1-5; a possible D gene is TRBD1 (5 bases). The ends were cut back, 6 bases at V and 0 bases at J, with 9 bases in the middle. This CDR3 spans 14 amino acids. Germline loops: CDR1 MNHNY, CDR2 SVGAGI (reference sequence).

This clone was recorded only once. V and J are TRBV3-1 (or the pseudogene TRBV3-2) and TRBJ2-3, with D tentatively TRBD1 (6 bases). The germline gives CDR1 LGHDT, CDR2 YNNKEL (reference sequence). The CDR3 runs 15 residues. V was pared by 3 bases and J by 4 bases, with 14 bases between. CDR3 DNA sequence: TGTGCCAGCAGCCAGAGGACAGAATGGGCAGATACGCAGTATTTT. Its translation: CASSQRTEWADTQYF.

This clone was recorded only once. This sequence joins TRBV6-4 and TRBJ2-3; 8 bases are shared with TRBD2. The CDR3 totals 14 residues. Trimming removed 9 bases from V and 4 bases from J; junction bases left unmatched: 9. Germline values: CDR1 MRHNA, CDR2 SNTAGT. The CDR3 DNA follows: TGTGCCAGGAGTCTCCGGGGGGGCCCAGATACGCAGTATTTT. Encoded protein: CARSLRGGPDTQYF.

The rearrangement uses TRBV5-1 and TRBJ2-3; D perhaps matches TRBD2 (5 bases). Germline V gene lookup returns CDR1 SGHRS and CDR2 YFSETQ. The CDR3 is 13 residues long. Trimming took 0 bases from V and 6 from J, leaving 8 bases between them. CDR3 sequence reads: CASSLVLADTQYF. The CDR3 DNA reads TGCGCCAGCAGCTTGGTTTTAGCGGATACGCAGTATTTT.

V and J are TRBV3-1 (or the pseudogene TRBV3-2) and TRBJ2-5, with D perhaps TRBD2 (6 bases). With 0 bases removed from V and 3 bases from J, the gap between germline ends came to 26 bases. This CDR3 is built from 20 residues. Germline V CDR1 and CDR2: LGHDT, YNNKEL (reference sequence). As DNA, the CDR3 is TGTGCCAGCAGCCAAGATGGAGGGGCACCATTGCGAGATATTAAAGAGACCCAGTACTTC. Translation gives CASSQDGGAPLRDIKETQYF.

This sequence joins TRBV5-6 and TRBJ2-3, with 8 bases lining up with TRBD2. In germline, CDR1 is SGHDT, CDR2 YYEEEE. The V and J ends lost 1 base and 3 bases, in that order; junction bases with no gene match: 7. This CDR3 contains 16 residues. CDR3 sequence reads: CASSLWRGVRTDTQYF. The CDR3 DNA is TGTGCCAGCAGCTTGTGGCGGGGGGTGCGGACAGATACGCAGTATTTT.

This clone showed up just a few times. J is TRBJ2-7 and V is TRBV6-6; D not certain. This CDR3 is built from 15 residues. Germline CDR1 and CDR2: MNHNY and SVGAGI (reference sequence). The V and J ends lost 6 bases and 2 bases respectively, with 17 bases between them. Here the CDR3 DNA reads TGTGCCAGCAGACCCACGACCGGGTGGGCCTACGAGCAGTACTTC. Translation: CASRPTTGWAYEQYF.

The chain uses TRBV14 and TRBJ1-4; D remains unclear. CDR3 size: 15 residues. The germline V gene has CDR1 SGHDN and CDR2 FVKESK. Trimming pared 1 base from V and 3 bases from J, leaving 9 bases between. The CDR3: CASSQVGLSNEKLFF. The DNA of the CDR3 is TGTGCCAGCAGCCAAGTTGGGCTGTCTAATGAAAAACTGTTTTTT.

The chain links TRBV9 to TRBJ2-3, with no clear D. V lost 0 bases to trimming and J lost 3 bases, with 8 bases between them. CDR1 is SGDLS, CDR2 YYNGEE, per germline. CDR3 length: 14 residues. The CDR3 DNA reads as TGTGCCAGCAGCGTAGGAAGCAGGACAGATACGCAGTATTTT. This translates into CASSVGSRTDTQYF.

The chain uses TRBV19 and TRBJ1-1; 7 positions agree with TRBD1. After removal of 5 bases from V and 6 bases from J, the junction contained 6 bases not matched to a gene. Germline loops: CDR1 LNHDA, CDR2 SQIVND (reference sequence). The CDR3 contains 13 residues. The CDR3 loop reads CASSSRQGAEAFF. In DNA form, the CDR3 reads TGTGCCAGTAGTTCACGACAGGGCGCTGAAGCTTTCTTT.

The chain uses TRBV4-1 and TRBJ1-5; 9 bases are shared with TRBD1. V dropped 4 bases and J dropped 10; count of bases not matched to a gene: 5. This CDR3 contains 13 residues. The germline V gene has CDR1 MGHRA and CDR2 YSYEKL. CDR3 protein: CASSPPGQGPQHF. Written as DNA, the CDR3 is TGCGCCAGCAGCCCTCCGGGACAGGGCCCCCAGCATTTT.

The chain joins TRBV11-2 to TRBJ2-2; 7 positions agree with TRBD1. The CDR3 is 14 amino acids. The ends lost 5 bases at V and 1 base at J; junction bases unmatched: 1. From germline, CDR1 is SGHAT and CDR2 FQNNGV. This chain's CDR3 is CASSRTGNTGELFF. The CDR3, as DNA: TGTGCCAGCAGCCGGACAGGGAACACCGGGGAGCTGTTTTTT.

Concerning this clone: Distinct nucleotide sequences in the sample also encode this CDR3. This chain links TRBV12-3 or TRBV12-4 with TRBJ1-2; D call uncertain. This CDR3 spans 12 amino acids. V was cut by 5 bases and J by 4 bases, with 8 bases left in between. The DNA of the CDR3 is TGTGCCAGCAGTCCGGCAGGCTATGGCTACACCTTC. Translated, it gives CASSPAGYGYTF.

The J gene is TRBJ1-2, the V gene TRBV6-2 or TRBV6-3; TRBD1 matches at 8 bases. There are 15 residues in the CDR3. Trimming took 4 bases from V and 4 from J; bases not matched to a gene: 8. Germline V gives CDR1 MNHEY, CDR2 SVGEGT. The CDR3 region has the DNA TGTGCCAGCAGTTCATCAGGGGGCCAACTCTATGGCTACACCTTC. It yields the protein CASSSSGGQLYGYTF.

This chain joins TRBV4-2 and TRBJ1-4; 11 bases are a match to TRBD1. J was trimmed by 8 bases and V by 4 bases; bases with no gene match: 15. Germline values: CDR1 LGHNA, CDR2 YNFKEQ. This CDR3 spans 18 amino acids. In DNA, the CDR3 is TGTGCCAGCAGCCCGAAAACCCGGACAGGGGGCGGTTTGGAAAAACTGTTTTTT. Its protein product is CASSPKTRTGGGLEKLFF.

V and J are TRBV3-1 (or the pseudogene TRBV3-2) and TRBJ2-2; 8 nucleotides agree with TRBD1. The CDR3 runs 16 residues. The V gene end was trimmed by 7 bases and the J gene end by 1 base; junction bases not matched to a gene: 8. Germline V lookup: CDR1 LGHDT, CDR2 YNNKEL (reference sequence). CDR3 coding DNA: TGTGCCAGCACCCCCGACAGGGGTTGGAACACCGGGGAGCTGTTTTTT. Translating gives CASTPDRGWNTGELFF.

The chain has TRBV29-1 and TRBJ1-5; 7 nucleotides align to TRBD1. The V gene's germline CDR1 is SQVTM and CDR2 ANQGSEA. The V and J ends lost 4 bases and 6 bases, in that order; junction bases with no gene match: 9. The CDR3 is made up of 14 amino acids. This CDR3 is CSVASGTVSQPQHF. DNA for the CDR3: TGCAGCGTTGCTAGCGGGACAGTGAGTCAGCCCCAGCATTTT.

This clone was counted a few times. The chain employs TRBV5-1 and TRBJ2-7; 7 bases match TRBD2. In germline, CDR1 is SGHRS, CDR2 YFSETQ. This CDR3 has 15 residues. Unmatched junction bases numbered 8, after V lost 2 bases and J lost 3 bases. The DNA for the CDR3 is TGCGCCAGCAGCTTTGACGGCGGGGGATACTACGAGCAGTACTTC. Translated: CASSFDGGGYYEQYF.

V and J are TRBV11-2 and TRBJ2-1; no clear D gene. Germline-derived CDR1 and CDR2 are SGHAT and FQNNGV. Trimming removed 1 base at V and 6 bases at J, with 13 bases between. The CDR3 totals 15 residues. The CDR3 region is CASSLGASSRNEQFF. The CDR3 nucleotides read TGTGCCAGCAGCTTAGGTGCTAGTTCCCGCAATGAGCAGTTCTTC. The full variable domain, rest sourced from reference TRBV11-2 and TRBJ2-1, is EAGVAQSPRYKIIEKRQSVAFWCNPISGHATLYWYQQILGQGPKLLIQFQNNGVVDDSQLPKDRFSAERLKGVDSTLKIQPAKLEDSAVYLCASSLGASSRNEQFFGPGTRLTVL.

The CDR3 loop reads CASSIGGQGKTQYF. The CDR3 region has the DNA TGTGCCAGTAGTATTGGGGGACAGGGTAAGACCCAGTACTTC. The chain links TRBV19 to TRBJ2-5, with TRBD1 identical over 9 bases. Trimming at V came to 3 bases and at J to 6 bases, leaving 5 bases not matched to a gene. From germline, CDR1 is LNHDA and CDR2 SQIVND (reference sequence). This CDR3 has 14 residues.

The table lists this clone with a few counts. This sequence joins TRBV7-9 and TRBJ2-7; 14 bases fit TRBD2. Germline V gene lookup returns CDR1 SEHNR and CDR2 FQNEAQ (reference sequence). V gave up 3 bases and J gave up 6 bases; unmatched junction bases: 16. The CDR3 consists of 19 residues. The CDR3 DNA reads TGTGCCAGCAGCTTGACCAACCGGGGACTAGCGGGAGTAGAATCCGAGCAGTACTTC. Its protein product is CASSLTNRGLAGVESEQYF.

The chain recombines TRBV5-1 with TRBJ1-2; possibly TRBD1 for D (5 bases). Deletions cut 1 base from V and 6 bases from J, with 13 bases between. In germline, CDR1 is SGHRS, CDR2 YFSETQ. The CDR3 runs 14 residues. CDR3 sequence (DNA): TGCGCCAGCAGCTTGTATCAGGGTAGGGATGGCTACACCTTC. Amino acid sequence: CASSLYQGRDGYTF.

V usage is TRBV5-5 and J usage is TRBJ2-7; no clear D. This CDR3 has 13 amino acids. The ends were cut back, 0 bases at V and 6 bases at J, with 10 bases in the middle. From germline, CDR1 is SGHKS and CDR2 YYEKEE (reference sequence). CDR3 in DNA: TGTGCCAGCAGCTTGGTTTTTGGCGGCGAGCAGTACTTC. Its protein is CASSLVFGGEQYF.

The gene calls are TRBV19 and TRBJ1-2; D remains unclear. This CDR3 is 14 amino acids long. Germline lookup yields CDR1 LNHDA and CDR2 SQIVND (reference sequence). V lost 10 bases to trimming and J lost 0 bases, with 15 bases between them. The CDR3 here is CATTRSGTNYGYTF. DNA for the CDR3: TGTGCCACCACCCGGAGCGGTACTAACTATGGCTACACCTTC.

This clone was picked up one time. The rearrangement links TRBV28 to TRBJ1-5; unclear D gene. This CDR3 region has 15 residues. CDR1 MDHEN and CDR2 SYDVKM come from the germline V gene. V was shortened by 5 bases and J by 3 bases, with 14 bases between the two germline ends. Written as DNA, the CDR3 is TGTGCCAGCAGTCTTAGCGGTGGAAACAATCAGCCCCAGCATTTT. It codes for CASSLSGGNNQPQHF.